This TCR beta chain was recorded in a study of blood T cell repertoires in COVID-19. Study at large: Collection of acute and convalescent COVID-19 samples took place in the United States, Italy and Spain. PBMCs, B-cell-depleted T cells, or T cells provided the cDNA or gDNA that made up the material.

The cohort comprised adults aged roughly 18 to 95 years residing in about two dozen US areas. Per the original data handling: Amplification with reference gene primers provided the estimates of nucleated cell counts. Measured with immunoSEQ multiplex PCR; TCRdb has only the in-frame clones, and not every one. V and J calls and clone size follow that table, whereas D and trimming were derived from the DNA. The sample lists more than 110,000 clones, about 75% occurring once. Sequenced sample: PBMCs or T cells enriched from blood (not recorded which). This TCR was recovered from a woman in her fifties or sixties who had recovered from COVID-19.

The CDR3 DNA follows: TGTGCCAGCAGTTCCCGGACAGGGGCCCCCTACAATGAGCAGTTCTTC. Protein: CASSSRTGAPYNEQFF. This rearrangement joins TRBV6-5 to TRBJ2-1, with 9 bases matching TRBD1. Trimming removed 4 bases from V and 2 bases from J; junction bases left unmatched: 6. Germline values: CDR1 MNHEY, CDR2 SVGAGI. CDR3 length: 16 residues.